The 16 T cell receptor beta chains listed next were all sequenced from one sample in a study of blood T cell repertoires in COVID-19. Method: immunoSEQ multiplex PCR; TCRdb's copy keeps in-frame clones and lacks some. The sample contains some 210,000 clones, less than 90% of which appear only once. Sequencing was performed on peripheral blood. The receptors here all came from a human donor in a cohort sampled during active COVID-19.

The rearrangement links TRBV7-6 to TRBJ2-2, with 16 nucleotides matching TRBD2. J was trimmed by 7 bases and V by 3 bases; bases with no gene match: 5. Germline loops: CDR1 SGHVS, CDR2 FNYEAQ. This CDR3 has 17 residues. CDR3 region: CASSLGLAGGRVGELFF. The DNA for the CDR3 is TGTGCCAGCAGCTTGGGACTAGCGGGAGGGCGAGTCGGGGAGCTGTTTTTT.

The gene calls are TRBV5-4 and TRBJ2-1; 10 nucleotides align to TRBD2. Germline V gene sequence: CDR1 SGHNT, CDR2 YYREEE (reference sequence). The ends lost 4 bases at V and 3 bases at J; junction bases unmatched: 13. The CDR3 loop spans 18 amino acids. CDR3 in amino acids: CASSADLAGEGYYNEQFF. CDR3 nucleotide sequence: TGTGCCAGCAGCGCCGACCTAGCGGGAGAAGGGTACTACAATGAGCAGTTCTTC.

The chain links TRBV6-5 to TRBJ1-4, with D perhaps TRBD1 (6 bases). Germline values: CDR1 MNHEY, CDR2 SVGAGI. Trimming removed 2 bases at V and 2 bases at J, with 9 bases between. The CDR3 spans 15 residues. The CDR3 DNA is TGTGCCAGCAGTTACGCTACAGGGACTAATGAAAAACTGTTTTTT. Its translation: CASSYATGTNEKLFF.

V usage is TRBV6-5 and J usage is TRBJ2-1; tentative D call: TRBD2 (5 bases). CDR3 size: 15 residues. Trimming shortened V by 8 bases and J by 8 bases, and 22 bases separated the two germline ends. Germline CDR1 is MNHEY and CDR2 is SVGAGI. For the CDR3, the DNA is TGTGCCAGCCTCTTCTACACACCGGAGAGGGATGAGCAGTTCTTC. It encodes CASLFYTPERDEQFF.

This chain uses TRBV19 with TRBJ1-4; 10 bases are a match to TRBD1. Germline CDR1 reads LNHDA; CDR2 reads SQIVND (reference sequence). The CDR3 is made up of 16 amino acids. V lost 4 bases to trimming and J lost 6 bases; unmatched junction nucleotides: 8. DNA of the CDR3: TGTGCCAGTAGTACGGATTTCGGGACAGGGGATGAAAAACTGTTTTTT. This encodes CASSTDFGTGDEKLFF.

The chain links TRBV29-1 to TRBJ1-2; perhaps TRBD1 as D (6 bases). Trimming cost V 7 bases and J 9 bases, with 30 bases left between them. Germline lookup yields CDR1 SQVTM and CDR2 ANQGSEA. This CDR3 has 16 amino acids. CDR3 coding DNA: TGCAGCGCCCTAGGGGACACCCCCCCCACTGCTAGGAGCTACACCTTC. This translates into CSALGDTPPTARSYTF.

CDR3 amino acids: CAIAGGASTDTQYF. The CDR3 DNA sequence: TGTGCCATCGCGGGGGGGGCCAGCACAGATACGCAGTATTTT. The genes are TRBV10-3 and TRBJ2-3; TRBD2 matches 9 bases. Trimming removed 8 bases from V and 0 bases from J; junction bases left unmatched: 3. CDR1 is ENHRY and CDR2 is SYGVKD in the germline V gene. CDR3 size: 14 residues.

The count of this clone is one. The rearrangement links TRBV3-1 (or the pseudogene TRBV3-2) to TRBJ2-5; 10 nucleotides match TRBD2. V shed 2 bases, J shed 2 bases, and the junction held 2 bases outside the gene matches. The CDR3 is 15 amino acids. Germline-derived CDR1 and CDR2 are LGHDT and YNNKEL (reference sequence). CDR3 DNA sequence: TGTGCCAGCAGCCAACGGACTAGCGGTCAAGAGACCCAGTACTTC. Amino acid sequence: CASSQRTSGQETQYF.

The chain employs TRBV19 and TRBJ2-1; 8 bases fit TRBD2. J lost 6 bases, V lost 0 bases, and 10 bases had no gene match. From germline, CDR1 is LNHDA and CDR2 SQIVND (reference sequence). The CDR3 spans 17 residues. Here the CDR3 DNA reads TGTGCCAGTAGTATAGATCGGGGGGGGCCGGTACTCAATGAGCAGTTCTTC. Residues: CASSIDRGGPVLNEQFF. Drawing the rest from reference TRBV19 and TRBJ2-1, the complete variable domain is DGGITQSPKYLFRKEGQNVTLSCEQNLNHDAMYWYRQDPGQGLRLIYYSQIVNDFQKGDIAEGYSVSREKKESFPLTVTSAQKNPTAFYLCASSIDRGGPVLNEQFFGPGTRLTVL.

The chain employs TRBV5-6 and TRBJ2-1; 10 bases fit TRBD2. The CDR3 consists of 18 residues. V dropped 5 bases and J dropped 0; count of bases not matched to a gene: 11. Germline CDR1 SGHDT, CDR2 YYEEEE. The CDR3 is CASSPGLASPSSYNEQFF. Written as DNA, the CDR3 is TGTGCCAGCAGTCCGGGACTAGCGAGCCCGAGCTCCTACAATGAGCAGTTCTTC.

This clone appeared a single time. The chain links TRBV5-6 to TRBJ1-5; the D is unclear. V gave up 4 bases and J gave up 6 bases, with 14 bases separating them. Germline V lookup: CDR1 SGHDT, CDR2 YYEEEE. The CDR3 is 14 amino acids. The CDR3 reads CASSLQRRSQPQHF. For the CDR3, the DNA is TGTGCCAGCAGCCTTCAGCGACGAAGTCAGCCCCAGCATTTT.

The V call is TRBV18, the J call TRBJ1-4; no clear D. From germline, CDR1 is KGHSH and CDR2 LQKENI. There are 15 residues in the CDR3. The V end lost 2 bases, the J end lost 7 bases, and 14 bases lay between the germline ends. The CDR3 is CASSPLIGPGEKLFF. The DNA for the CDR3 is TGTGCCAGCTCACCATTAATCGGTCCTGGTGAAAAACTGTTTTTT.

The V gene is TRBV6-5, the J gene TRBJ1-5, with no clear D. There are 13 residues in the CDR3. Germline lookup yields CDR1 MNHEY and CDR2 SVGAGI. V lost 6 bases and J lost 3, with 9 bases in between. Here the CDR3 reads CASRGGNNQPQHF. The CDR3 region has the DNA TGTGCCAGCAGGGGCGGGAACAATCAGCCCCAGCATTTT.

V is TRBV18 and J is TRBJ1-1, with a weak D call TRBD1 (6 bases). Trimming took off 4 bases at V and 5 bases at J, with 20 bases between the two ends. Per germline, CDR1 KGHSH and CDR2 LQKENI. This CDR3 is built from 16 residues. The CDR3 region is CASSLNRITGTTEAFF. The DNA of the CDR3 is TGTGCCAGCTCACTTAACCGCATAACAGGGACAACTGAAGCTTTCTTT. Drawing the rest from reference TRBV18 and TRBJ1-1, the complete variable domain is NAGVMQNPRHLVRRRGQEARLRCSPMKGHSHVYWYRQLPEEGLKFMVYLQKENIIDESGMPKERFSAEFPKEGPSILRIQQVVRGDSAAYFCASSLNRITGTTEAFFGQGTRLTVV.

V and J are TRBV19 and TRBJ2-3; D gene unclear. Trimming stripped 1 base from V and 1 base from J, with 12 bases between. Germline loops: CDR1 LNHDA, CDR2 SQIVND (reference sequence). CDR3 length: 16 amino acids. CDR3 protein: CASSIGSSGGTDTQYF. The CDR3 DNA is TGTGCCAGTAGTATAGGCTCCAGTGGTGGCACAGATACGCAGTATTTT.

The chain recombines TRBV18 with TRBJ2-7; D is unresolved. Germline values: CDR1 KGHSH, CDR2 LQKENI. V was clipped by 4 bases and J by 1 base, with 11 bases between them. This CDR3 is 14 amino acids long. The CDR3 nucleotides read TGTGCCAGCTCACGGCAAACCCCTTCCTACGAGCAGTACTTC. Encoded protein: CASSRQTPSYEQYF.